Shown below are 8 T cell receptor beta chains from a single sample sequenced in a study of blood T cell repertoires in COVID-19. Assay used: immunoSEQ multiplex PCR; TCRdb lists only in-frame clones, some missing. Of about 150,000 clones in the sample, roughly 80% were seen once. Sequencing input: PBMCs or T cells enriched from blood (not recorded which). The source of these receptors is a woman aged 50 to 65 who had recovered from COVID-19.

A word on this clone: The junction departs from the called germline gene at one end, perhaps through a read error. The chain's CDR3 is CASSLQGSAF. DNA for the CDR3: TGTGCCAGCAGCTTACAGGGGTCGGCCTTC. The chain employs TRBV2 and TRBJ1-2; 7 nucleotides match TRBD1. The CDR3 has 10 amino acids. The V gene's germline CDR1 is SNHLY and CDR2 FYNNEI.

J is TRBJ1-4 and V is TRBV4-1, with D unclear. The V gene's germline CDR1 is MGHRA and CDR2 YSYEKL. The CDR3 consists of 17 residues. V was cut by 2 bases and J by 0 bases, with 13 bases left in between. CDR3 DNA: TGCGCCAGCAGCCAATTAGGAAAGGGAGCAACTAATGAAAAACTGTTTTTT. Its protein is CASSQLGKGATNEKLFF.

The J gene is TRBJ1-2, the V gene TRBV5-1; 9 bases are a match to TRBD1. CDR1 and CDR2 (germline): SGHRS, YFSETQ. The ends lost 2 bases at V and 6 bases at J; junction bases unmatched: 2. This CDR3 is built from 13 residues. The CDR3 DNA sequence: TGCGCCAGCAGCTTCAGACAGGGGGATGGCTACACCTTC. The encoded protein is CASSFRQGDGYTF.

The rearrangement joins TRBV5-1 to TRBJ2-1; 7 nucleotides align to TRBD1. The trim removed 1 base at V and 8 bases at J, leaving 9 bases unmatched. The CDR3 totals 15 residues. Per germline, CDR1 SGHRS and CDR2 YFSETQ. The CDR3 bases are TGCGCCAGCAGCTTGAGCATCGAACAGGGGTATGAGCAGTTCTTC. Protein: CASSLSIEQGYEQFF.

This clone came up a few times. The chain combines TRBV6-5 with TRBJ2-4; a possible D gene is TRBD1 (5 bases). Germline V gene data show CDR1 as MNHEY and CDR2 as SVGAGI. The CDR3 is 14 amino acids. V was trimmed by 5 bases and J by 9 bases, leaving 17 bases between them. The CDR3 loop reads CASSHSAGNGIQYF. The CDR3 DNA reads TGTGCCAGCAGTCATAGTGCAGGGAACGGCATTCAGTACTTC.

V usage is TRBV3-1 (or the pseudogene TRBV3-2) and J usage is TRBJ2-2; TRBD2 aligns across 12 bases. This CDR3 is 16 amino acids long. After removal of 7 bases from V and 7 bases from J, the junction contained 10 bases not matched to a gene. Germline lookup yields CDR1 LGHDT and CDR2 YNNKEL (reference sequence). CDR3 protein: CASTQGLAGGVGELFF. The CDR3 coding sequence is TGTGCCAGCACCCAGGGACTAGCGGGCGGAGTCGGGGAGCTGTTTTTT.

CDR3 DNA sequence: TGTGCCAGCAGCTTCGGTCAGGATGATCAGCCCCAGCATTTT. Protein: CASSFGQDDQPQHF. This chain links TRBV7-9 with TRBJ1-5; no firm D call. Germline V gene lookup returns CDR1 SEHNR and CDR2 FQNEAQ (reference sequence). V shed 3 bases and J shed 5 bases, with 11 bases lying between them. The CDR3 loop spans 14 amino acids.

This rearrangement joins TRBV12-5 to TRBJ2-1, with TRBD1 matching 9 bases. Germline V gene sequence: CDR1 LGHNT, CDR2 FRNRAP. Trimming at V came to 4 bases and at J to 10 bases, leaving 14 bases not matched to a gene. The CDR3 is made up of 16 amino acids. The CDR3 sequence is CASGSRRGQGVMEQFF. CDR3 in DNA: TGTGCTAGTGGTTCCCGCCGGGGACAGGGTGTGATGGAGCAGTTCTTC.